This entry concerns a single TCR beta chain. This entry is derived from a study of somatic mutations in cytotoxic T cells in rheumatoid arthritis. Here immunoSEQ multiplex PCR was the method, and the copy in TCRdb shows in-frame clones only, minus some. The table has about 27,000 clones, approximately 73% seen once. The CDR3 is made up of 16 amino acids. J lost 2 bases, V lost 3 bases, and 6 bases had no gene match. CDR1 SGHAT and CDR2 FQNNGV come from the germline V gene. Material: CD8+ T cells sorted from blood. The chain recombines TRBV11-2 with TRBJ1-3; 8 bases map to TRBD1. This receptor was taken from a woman between 18 and 30 years old in good health. The CDR3 spells CASSLYRGDAGNTIYF. CDR3 coding DNA: TGTGCCAGCAGCTTGTACAGGGGGGACGCTGGAAACACCATATATTTT.